This is a list of T cell receptor beta chains from one sample in a study of T cell repertoires in cytomegalovirus infection. One entry per CDR3 protein results from TCRdb running MiXCR on the reads. The sample yields about 700,000 distinct CDR3 sequences, around a third seen once. Antigens of these TCRs are unknown. Sample: cultured PBMCs, taken from culture after CMV antigen stimulation. Every receptor here comes from a human donor in good health (CMV status not recorded). Some clones in this sample may be carry-over from other donors' samples. Each CDR3 is given with its conserved first and last residue. A row's size may be missing; if present it is once, few, many or a size class.

TRBV6-1	TRBJ2-3	13	few	CASRAGGVDTQYF
TRBV7-6	TRBJ2-7	14	-	CASSLTRHLDEQYF
TRBV5-6	TRBJ2-6	15	-	CASSSWATGANVLTF
TRBV27	TRBJ2-2	14	-	CASSLMTGAGELFF
TRBV6-6	TRBJ2-5	13	-	CASSYGGLQTQYF
TRBV19	TRBJ2-3	14	-	CASSNGYSTDTQYF
TRBV6-5	TRBJ1-2	13	-	CASSYLGAGGYTF
TRBV6-5	TRBJ2-1	13	-	CASSRAFRNEQFF
TRBV7-2	TRBJ2-5	15	-	CASSYRTDEQETQYF
TRBV6-6	TRBJ1-6	16	-	CASSYSKDRDDSPLHF
TRBV29-1	TRBJ2-2	12	-	CSVRPNTGELFF
TRBV7-2	TRBJ2-3	17	few	CASSLARAGGPSDTQYF
TRBV15	TRBJ1-6	17	few	CATSRDHGRQSNSPLHF
TRBV19	TRBJ1-2	12	-	CASTADFYGYTF
TRBV10-2	TRBJ1-3	13	-	CASLTGGGNTIYF
TRBV10-3	TRBJ1-5	14	-	CAISFQGSNQPQHF
TRBV2	TRBJ1-5	15	once	CASRSRTGGNQPQHF
TRBV28	TRBJ2-1	15	-	CASRDRISSYNEQFF
TRBV12-3/TRBV12-4	TRBJ2-2	12	few	CATCWGNGELFF
TRBV4-1	TRBJ2-7	17	-	CASSQGIIGTGEGEQYF
TRBV2	TRBJ1-1	14	-	CASSEAVTNTEAFF
TRBV11-2	TRBJ2-7	13	-	CASSSHNPSEQYF
TRBV12-3/TRBV12-4	TRBJ1-2	15	-	CASSFPEQGRYGYTF
TRBV11-2	TRBJ2-1	13	few	CASSLSLSREQFF
TRBV7-9	TRBJ1-6	11	-	CASTLNSPLHF
TRBV7-2	TRBJ2-4	14	few	CASSLYRTTRIQYF
TRBV19	TRBJ2-5	13	few	CASSRDVQETQYF
TRBV18	TRBJ1-1	13	many	CASSPEMNTEAFF
TRBV6-1	TRBJ2-7	14	-	CASKQQGQLYEQYF
TRBV7-8	TRBJ1-4	14	many	CASSSSGINEKLFF
TRBV12-3/TRBV12-4	TRBJ1-1	14	few	CASSPEENWAEAFF
TRBV7-9	TRBJ1-2	16	few	CASSLTGQGELYGYTF
TRBV7-2	TRBJ2-5	14	many	CASSGQRDSATQYF
TRBV7-9	TRBJ1-1	17	few	CASSMSGTGDMNTEAFF
TRBV10-3	TRBJ1-1	13	-	CAIRSVQDTEAFF